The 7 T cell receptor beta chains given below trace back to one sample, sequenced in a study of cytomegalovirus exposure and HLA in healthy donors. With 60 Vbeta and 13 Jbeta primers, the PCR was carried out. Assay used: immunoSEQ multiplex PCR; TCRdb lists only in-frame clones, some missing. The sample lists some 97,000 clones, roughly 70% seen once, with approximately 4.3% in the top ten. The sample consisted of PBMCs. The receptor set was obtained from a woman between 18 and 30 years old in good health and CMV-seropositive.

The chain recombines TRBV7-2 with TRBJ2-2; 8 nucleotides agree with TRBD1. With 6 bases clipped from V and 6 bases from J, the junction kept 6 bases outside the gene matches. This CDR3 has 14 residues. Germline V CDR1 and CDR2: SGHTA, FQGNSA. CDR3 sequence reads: CASRPTGVAGELFF. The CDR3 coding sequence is TGTGCCAGCAGGCCGACAGGGGTGGCCGGGGAGCTGTTTTTT.

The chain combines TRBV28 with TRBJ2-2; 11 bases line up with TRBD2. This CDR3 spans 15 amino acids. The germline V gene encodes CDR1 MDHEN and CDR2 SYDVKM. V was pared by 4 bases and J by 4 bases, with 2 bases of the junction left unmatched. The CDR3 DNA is TGTGCCAGCAGTTCGGGACTAGCGGCCACCGGGGAGCTGTTTTTT. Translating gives CASSSGLAATGELFF.

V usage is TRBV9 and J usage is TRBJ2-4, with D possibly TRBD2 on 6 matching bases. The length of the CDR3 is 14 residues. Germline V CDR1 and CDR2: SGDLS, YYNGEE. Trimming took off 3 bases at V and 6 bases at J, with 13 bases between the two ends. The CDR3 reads CASSASGLANIQYF. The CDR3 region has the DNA TGTGCCAGCAGCGCGTCGGGACTTGCAAACATTCAGTACTTC.

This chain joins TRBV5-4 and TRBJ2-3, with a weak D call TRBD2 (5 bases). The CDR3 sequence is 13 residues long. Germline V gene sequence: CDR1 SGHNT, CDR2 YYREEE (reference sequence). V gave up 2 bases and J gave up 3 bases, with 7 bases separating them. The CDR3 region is CASSLGGTDTQYF. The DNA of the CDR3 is TGTGCCAGCAGCTTAGGCGGGACAGATACGCAGTATTTT.

CDR3 sequence (DNA): TGCGCCAGCAGCCAGAGTGGCAGGGGGACCTCCTACTACAATGAGCAGTTCTTC. Translation gives CASSQSGRGTSYYNEQFF. The rearrangement uses TRBV4-1 and TRBJ2-1, with TRBD1 identical over 7 bases. With V trimmed by 3 bases and J by 3 bases, 14 bases remained unmatched. CDR3 size: 18 residues. CDR1 MGHRA and CDR2 YSYEKL come from the germline V gene.

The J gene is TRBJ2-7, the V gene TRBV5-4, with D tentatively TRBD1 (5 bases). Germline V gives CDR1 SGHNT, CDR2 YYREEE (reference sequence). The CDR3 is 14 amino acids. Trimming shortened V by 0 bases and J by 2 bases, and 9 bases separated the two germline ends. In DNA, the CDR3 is TGTGCCAGCAGCTTGGCAGGACAAACCTACGAGCAGTACTTC. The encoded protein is CASSLAGQTYEQYF.

The CDR3 DNA reads TGTGCCAGCAGTTACAATCCGCGTGATCAGCCCCAGCATTTT. Encoded protein: CASSYNPRDQPQHF. The chain employs TRBV6-5 and TRBJ1-5; D remains unclear. This CDR3 region has 14 residues. Germline CDR1 reads MNHEY; CDR2 reads SVGAGI. Trimming stripped 2 bases from V and 5 bases from J, with 10 bases between.